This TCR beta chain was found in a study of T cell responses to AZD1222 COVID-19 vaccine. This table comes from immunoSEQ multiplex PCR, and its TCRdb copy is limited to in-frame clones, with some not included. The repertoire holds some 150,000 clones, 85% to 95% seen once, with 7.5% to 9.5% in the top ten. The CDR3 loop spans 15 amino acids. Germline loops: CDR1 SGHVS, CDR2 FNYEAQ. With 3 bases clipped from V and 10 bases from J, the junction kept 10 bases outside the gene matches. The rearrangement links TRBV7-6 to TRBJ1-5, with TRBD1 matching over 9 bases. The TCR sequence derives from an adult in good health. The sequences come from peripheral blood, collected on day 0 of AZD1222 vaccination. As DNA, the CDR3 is TGTGCCAGCAGCTTGGGCGGACAGGGGAAAGGCCCCCAGCATTTT. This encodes CASSLGGQGKGPQHF.